Following are 10 T cell receptor beta chains from one sample sequenced in a study of OX40 agonist ivuxolimab in advanced cancers. Using immunoSEQ multiplex PCR, the repertoire was profiled, and TCRdb retains in-frame clones only, with some absent. Of roughly 48,000 clones in the sample, 70% to 90% were seen once. The sample here was CD4+ or CD8+ T cells sorted from blood, taken in a trial of the OX40 agonist ivuxolimab. Receptor source: an adult with an advanced solid tumor such as melanoma, head and neck, liver or kidney cancer.

The chain recombines TRBV7-9 with TRBJ1-1; unclear D gene. Germline CDR1 and CDR2: SEHNR and FQNEAQ (reference sequence). Trimming left V 6 bases short and J 1 base short, with 9 bases between. This CDR3 is built from 13 residues. The CDR3 here is CASSSRGNTEAFF. CDR3 DNA: TGTGCCAGCAGTTCACGGGGGAACACTGAAGCTTTCTTT. The whole variable domain, remainder taken from reference TRBV7-9 and TRBJ1-1, is DTGVSQNPRHKITKRGQNVTFRCDPISEHNRLYWYRQTLGQGPEFLTYFQNEAQLEKSRLLSDRFSAERPKGSFSTLEIQRTEQGDSAMYLCASSSRGNTEAFFGQGTRLTVV.

This chain uses TRBV5-4 with TRBJ2-2; 9 positions agree with TRBD1. V was clipped by 5 bases and J by 5 bases; unmatched bases: 4. In germline, CDR1 is SGHNT, CDR2 YYREEE (reference sequence). The CDR3 is made up of 14 amino acids. The CDR3 region has the DNA TGTGCCAGCAGAGGGGACAGGGTGACCGGGGAGCTGTTTTTT. Protein product: CASRGDRVTGELFF.

This clone was counted a single time. The CDR3, as DNA: TGTGCCAGCAGCCTCTATAAGGGGGTCAGCAATGAGCAGTTCTTC. Its protein is CASSLYKGVSNEQFF. The J gene is TRBJ2-1, the V gene TRBV11-3; D is perhaps TRBD1 (6 bases). CDR1 is SGHNT, CDR2 YENEEA, per germline. This CDR3 has 15 residues. Trimming took 5 bases from V and 6 from J, leaving 17 bases between them.

The CDR3 coding sequence is TGTGCCAGCAGTTTCTTGGGACAGCAGATAATCAATCAGCCCCAGCATTTT. Residues: CASSFLGQQIINQPQHF. The chain links TRBV28 to TRBJ1-5; 7 positions agree with TRBD1. Germline V gives CDR1 MDHEN, CDR2 SYDVKM. The trim removed 3 bases at V and 3 bases at J, leaving 11 bases unmatched. The length of the CDR3 is 17 residues.

The chain couples TRBV6-1 to TRBJ1-1, with 7 bases fitting TRBD1. The CDR3 length is 15 residues. Germline loops: CDR1 MNHNS, CDR2 SASEGT. V shed 4 bases and J 5 bases; nucleotides not matched to a gene: 10. The CDR3 region is CASSGLTGVGTEAFF. The DNA for the CDR3 is TGTGCCAGCAGTGGACTCACAGGGGTTGGGACTGAAGCTTTCTTT.

The chain joins TRBV13 to TRBJ1-6; D might be TRBD1 (6 bases). This CDR3 has 14 amino acids. Deletions cut 4 bases from V and 10 bases from J, with 14 bases between. The germline gives CDR1 PRHDT, CDR2 FYEKMQ (reference sequence). This CDR3 reads CASSWGRGGSPLHF. The CDR3 bases are TGTGCCAGCAGCTGGGGCAGGGGAGGCTCACCCCTCCACTTT.

V usage is TRBV7-3 and J usage is TRBJ2-7; 9 bases agree with TRBD2. This CDR3 contains 14 residues. CDR1 is SGHTA, CDR2 FQGTGA, per germline. After removal of 8 bases from V and 1 base from J, the junction contained 6 bases not matched to a gene. The CDR3: CASQLAGRSYEQYF. The CDR3 region has the DNA TGTGCCAGCCAACTAGCGGGCCGTTCCTACGAGCAGTACTTC.

This sequence joins TRBV19 and TRBJ2-2; D call uncertain. Trimming removed 6 bases from V and 1 base from J, with 9 bases in between. CDR1 LNHDA and CDR2 SQIVND come from the germline V gene (reference sequence). The CDR3 consists of 14 residues. The CDR3 spells CASSTNLNTGELFF. The DNA for the CDR3 is TGTGCCAGTAGCACTAACCTGAACACCGGGGAGCTGTTTTTT.

The genes are TRBV6-6 and TRBJ2-2, with D possibly matching TRBD2 (5 bases). Trimming removed 4 bases from V and 5 bases from J, with 8 bases in between. Per germline, CDR1 MNHNY and CDR2 SVGAGI (reference sequence). The CDR3 contains 13 residues. CDR3 region: CASSSTGTGELFF. CDR3 coding DNA: TGTGCCAGCAGTTCCACGGGGACCGGGGAGCTGTTTTTT.

The chain joins TRBV19 to TRBJ1-5; TRBD1 agrees at 8 bases. J gave up 7 bases and V 5 bases, and 10 bases lay outside the gene matches. This CDR3 has 15 residues. Germline V CDR1 and CDR2: LNHDA, SQIVND (reference sequence). In DNA, the CDR3 is TGTGCCAGTAGTGTCGCAGGGGGCGGACGGCAGCCCCAGCATTTT. Residues: CASSVAGGGRQPQHF.